This record looks at one T cell receptor (beta chain) sequence and its context. The source of the sample is a study of T cell repertoires in cytomegalovirus infection. TCRdb re-called the reads with MiXCR, one entry per CDR3 protein. The data hold approximately 180,000 distinct CDR3 sequences, with under 25% observed a single time. Looked up from germline, CDR1 is LNHDA and CDR2 is SQIVND (reference sequence). This CDR3 comprises 16 residues. The V segment lost 5 bases and the J segment 2 bases; nucleotides outside the gene matches: 6. The chain is built from TRBV19 and TRBJ2-7, with 13 bases aligning to TRBD2. Sequencing used PBMCs. The TCR comes from a human donor in good health (CMV status not recorded). Some clones in this sample may be carry-over from other donors' samples. The CDR3 here is CASSPGLAGPAYEQYF. The CDR3 bases are TGTGCCAGTAGTCCGGGACTAGCGGGACCAGCCTACGAGCAGTACTTC.